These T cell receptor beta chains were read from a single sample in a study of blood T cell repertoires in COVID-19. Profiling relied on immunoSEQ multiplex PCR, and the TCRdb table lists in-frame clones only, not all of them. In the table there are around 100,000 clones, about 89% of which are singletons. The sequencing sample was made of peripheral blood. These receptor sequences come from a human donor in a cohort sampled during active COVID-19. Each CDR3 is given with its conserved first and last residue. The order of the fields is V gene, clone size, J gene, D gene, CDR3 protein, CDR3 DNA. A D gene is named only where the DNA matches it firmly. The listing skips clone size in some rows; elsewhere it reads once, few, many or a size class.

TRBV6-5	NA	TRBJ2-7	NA	CASSPGGPAGIEQYF	TGTGCCAGCAGCCCCGGTGGTCCCGCGGGGATCGAGCAGTACTTC
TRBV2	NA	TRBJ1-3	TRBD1	CASSIGTGKGNTIYF	TGTGCCAGCAGTATAGGGACAGGGAAGGGAAACACCATATATTTT
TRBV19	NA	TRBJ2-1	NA	CASSITLSNEQFF	TGTGCCAGTAGTATTACGCTAAGCAATGAGCAGTTCTTC
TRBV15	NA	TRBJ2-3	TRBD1	CATSRVGGDSPDTQYF	TGTGCCACCAGCAGAGTAGGGGGCGATAGCCCAGATACGCAGTATTTT
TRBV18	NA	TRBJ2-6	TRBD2	CASSRSGGAGANVLTF	TGTGCCAGCTCACGGAGCGGGGGGGCTGGGGCCAACGTCCTGACTTTC
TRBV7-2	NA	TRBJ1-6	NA	CASSLGRSGGRGNSPLHF	TGTGCCAGCAGCTTAGGGAGGTCGGGGGGTAGGGGTAATTCACCCCTCCACTTT
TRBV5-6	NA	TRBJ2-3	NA	CASSLSGGIWEDTQYF	TGTGCCAGCAGCTTGAGTGGCGGGATATGGGAAGATACGCAGTATTTT
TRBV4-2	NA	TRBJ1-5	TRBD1	CASSQRWTGLKIQPQHF	TGTGCCAGCAGCCAAAGATGGACAGGTTTAAAGATTCAGCCCCAGCATTTT
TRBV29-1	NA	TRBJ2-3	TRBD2	CSVNPPRRGGTDTQYF	TGCAGCGTAAACCCTCCTCGGCGGGGGGGAACAGATACGCAGTATTTT
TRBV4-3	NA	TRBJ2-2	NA	CASSQDRRGSGELFF	TGCGCCAGCAGCCAAGATCGCAGGGGCAGCGGGGAGCTGTTTTTT
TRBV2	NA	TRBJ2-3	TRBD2	CASPRTSLTDTQYF	TGTGCCAGCCCCCGGACTAGCTTAACAGATACGCAGTATTTT
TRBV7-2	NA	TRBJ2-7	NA	CASSLRTGSYEQYF	TGTGCCAGCAGCTTGCGTACAGGCTCCTACGAGCAGTACTTC
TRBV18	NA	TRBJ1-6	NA	CASSLSGQNNSPLHF	TGTGCCAGCTCACTTTCGGGACAAAATAATTCACCCCTCCACTTT
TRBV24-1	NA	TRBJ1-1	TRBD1	CATSDSRGQGKAFF	TGTGCCACCAGTGATTCCCGGGGACAGGGGAAAGCTTTCTTT
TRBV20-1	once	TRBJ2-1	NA	CSASTLSNEQFF	TGCAGTGCTAGTACTTTAAGCAATGAGCAGTTCTTC
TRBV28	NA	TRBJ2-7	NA	CASSSFSSYEQYF	TGTGCCAGCAGTTCGTTCAGCTCCTACGAGCAGTACTTC
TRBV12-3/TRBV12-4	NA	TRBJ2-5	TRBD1	CASRGPGGTQYF	TGTGCCAGCAGGGGGCCAGGGGGGACCCAGTACTTC
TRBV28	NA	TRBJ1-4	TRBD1	CASSLGTGHEKLFF	TGTGCCAGCAGTTTGGGGACAGGGCATGAAAAACTGTTTTTT
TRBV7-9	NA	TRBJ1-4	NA	CASSFDRYNEKLFF	TGTGCCAGCAGCTTCGACAGATATAATGAAAAACTGTTTTTT
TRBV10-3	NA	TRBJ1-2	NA	CAISATDRNYGYTF	TGTGCCATCAGTGCCACCGACAGGAACTATGGCTACACCTTC
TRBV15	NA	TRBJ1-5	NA	CATSRDRINQPQHF	TGTGCCACCAGCAGAGACAGGATCAATCAGCCCCAGCATTTT
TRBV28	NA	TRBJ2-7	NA	CASSNEHRVLRHEQYF	TGTGCCAGCAGTAACGAACACAGGGTTTTGCGTCACGAGCAGTACTTC
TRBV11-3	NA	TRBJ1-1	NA	CASSLAPGWNTEAFF	TGTGCCAGCAGCTTAGCTCCCGGTTGGAACACTGAAGCTTTCTTT
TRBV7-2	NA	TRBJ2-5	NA	CASSVVPTSLQETQYF	TGTGCCAGCAGCGTAGTTCCAACTAGCCTTCAAGAGACCCAGTACTTC
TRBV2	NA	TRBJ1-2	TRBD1	CASSEALRDRGYGYTF	TGTGCCAGCAGTGAAGCCCTCCGGGACAGGGGGTACGGCTACACCTTC
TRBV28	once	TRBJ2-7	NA	CASAQGGTRSYEQYF	TGTGCCAGCGCCCAAGGAGGCACACGCTCCTACGAGCAGTACTTC
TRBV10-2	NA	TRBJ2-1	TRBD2	CASRETSGRGYNEQFF	TGCGCCAGCAGGGAGACTAGCGGGAGAGGTTACAATGAGCAGTTCTTC
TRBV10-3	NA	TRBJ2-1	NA	CAISESPGNSAEQFF	TGTGCCATCAGTGAGTCCCCAGGGAACAGCGCCGAGCAGTTCTTC
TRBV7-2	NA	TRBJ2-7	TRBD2	CASSSLAGASYEQYF	TGTGCCAGCAGTTCACTAGCGGGGGCCTCCTACGAGCAGTACTTC